This T cell receptor beta chain originates from a study of blood T cells in healthy people across ages. The study's findings and limits: Age showed a roughly linear inverse relationship with TCR beta diversity per million T cells.

V dropped 5 bases and J dropped 5 bases, with 4 bases sitting between them. The length of the CDR3 is 11 residues. CDR1 and CDR2 from the germline V gene are MNHEY and SVGEGT. This clonotype has a count of ten or more. Its antigen remains unknown. A J-beta primer mix and a sample-barcoded 5' primer were used in a second PCR of roughly 7 to 12 cycles. Each cDNA molecule received a tag from a template-switch adaptor that had 12 random nucleotides. Every individual sample yielded 2.5 million or more paired-end reads (each containing CDR3). Using its own MiXCR run on the 5' RACE reads, TCRdb lists one record per CDR3 protein. The sample holds 850,000 to 1,000,000 distinct CDR3 sequences, around 49% seen once. At least 5 micrograms of total RNA were extracted per sample.

The sequenced sample was blood. The rearrangement joins TRBV6-2 or TRBV6-3 to TRBJ2-4; no clear D gene. This receptor was taken from a young man in good health. CDR3 DNA sequence: TGTGCCAGCAGTAACCAAAACATTCAGTACTTC. Its translation is CASSNQNIQYF.